The 28 T cell receptor beta chains in this list originate from one sample, sequenced in a study of PD-1 blockade in classical Hodgkin lymphoma. Relapses following autologous stem cell transplantation were seen in all patients, with brentuximab vedotin exposure varying. Assay: immunoSEQ multiplex PCR; the TCRdb copy retains only in-frame clones and omits some. The table includes some 96,000 clones, roughly 76% detected once. Specimen: peripheral blood mononuclear cells (PBMCs), collected before the second cycle of nivolumab. The receptor set was obtained from a human donor with classical Hodgkin lymphoma.

V gene TRBV5-4 combines with J gene TRBJ2-7; no clear D gene. Germline assignment: CDR1 SGHNT and CDR2 YYREEE (reference sequence). The CDR3 consists of 14 residues. Trimming took 4 bases from V and 2 from J, leaving 13 bases between them. CDR3 sequence reads: CASSRQSGPYEQYF. The DNA of the CDR3 is TGTGCCAGCAGCCGCCAATCCGGGCCCTACGAGCAGTACTTC.

This chain joins TRBV5-1 and TRBJ1-5; D is perhaps TRBD1 (5 bases). In germline, CDR1 is SGHRS, CDR2 YFSETQ. Trimming took 5 bases from V and 4 from J, leaving 13 bases between them. The length of the CDR3 is 14 residues. The CDR3 protein is CASRPGLRNQPQHF. The CDR3 DNA sequence: TGCGCCAGCAGACCGGGGCTCAGGAATCAGCCCCAGCATTTT.

The V call is TRBV7-9, the J call TRBJ1-5; 7 bases agree with TRBD1. The CDR3 runs to 14 residues. The V gene's germline CDR1 is SEHNR and CDR2 FQNEAQ (reference sequence). V lost 8 bases to trimming and J lost 0 bases; unmatched junction nucleotides: 4. Here the CDR3 reads CASDRTGSNQPQHF. The DNA for the CDR3 is TGTGCCAGCGACCGGACAGGTAGCAATCAGCCCCAGCATTTT.

This clone was recorded only once. The rearrangement links TRBV11-2 to TRBJ2-2, with D tentatively TRBD2 (5 bases). Germline CDR1 SGHAT, CDR2 FQNNGV. V lost 3 bases to trimming and J lost 5 bases, with 10 bases between them. The CDR3 extends over 14 amino acids. Here the CDR3 reads CASSFFSGTGELFF. The CDR3 region has the DNA TGTGCCAGCAGCTTTTTCTCGGGAACCGGGGAGCTGTTTTTT.

The chain employs TRBV30 and TRBJ2-6; D may match TRBD1 or TRBD2 (6 bases each). The germline V gene encodes CDR1 GTSNPN and CDR2 SVGIG (reference sequence). The V end was cut by 3 bases, the J end by 0 bases, with 18 bases between. There are 18 residues in the CDR3. CDR3 in DNA: TGTGCCTGGAGCCGGAGGGGGGCCCCTACCTCTGGGGCCAACGTCCTGACTTTC. Residues: CAWSRRGAPTSGANVLTF.

This rearrangement joins TRBV25-1 to TRBJ1-2, with a weak D call TRBD1 (5 bases). The CDR3 totals 14 residues. Germline V gene lookup returns CDR1 MGHDK and CDR2 SYGVNS. Between the trimmed V and J ends, which lost 7 bases and 5 bases, there was a span of 17 bases. In DNA form, the CDR3 reads TGTGCCAGCACCGACAGTTTTGGGTCGTATGGCTACACCTTC. This encodes CASTDSFGSYGYTF.

The chain carries TRBV4-3 and TRBJ1-2, with D unclear. Germline values: CDR1 LGHNA, CDR2 YSLEER. V dropped 1 base and J dropped 4 bases, with 10 bases sitting between them. This CDR3 is built from 14 residues. The CDR3 sequence: CASSQGVGSYGYTF. The CDR3 DNA reads TGCGCCAGCAGCCAAGGCGTGGGAAGCTATGGCTACACCTTC.

This rearrangement joins TRBV7-8 to TRBJ1-5; D remains unclear. CDR1 and CDR2 (germline): SGHVS, FQNEAQ. This CDR3 has 16 amino acids. Trimming stripped 5 bases from V and 0 bases from J, with 14 bases between. In nucleotides, the CDR3 is TGTGCCAGCAGCACGTGGCTATCCGGTAGCAATCAGCCCCAGCATTTT. It encodes CASSTWLSGSNQPQHF.

The chain is built from TRBV19 and TRBJ2-7; D is possibly TRBD2 (6 bases). Per the germline V gene, CDR1 is LNHDA and CDR2 is SQIVND (reference sequence). The CDR3 is 16 residues long. Trimming took 5 bases from V and 6 from J, leaving 23 bases between them. Written as DNA, the CDR3 is TGTGCCAGTAGTGCTCTTGCAGGGACTGCCTCTAGCGAGCAGTACTTC. Translation gives CASSALAGTASSEQYF.

The chain joins TRBV28 to TRBJ2-7, with TRBD2 matching 10 bases. The V segment lost 6 bases and the J segment 4 bases; nucleotides outside the gene matches: 6. The germline V gene has CDR1 MDHEN and CDR2 SYDVKM. The CDR3 has 14 residues. CDR3 in DNA: TGTGCCAGCAGCATAGCGGGAGGACTGTACGAGCAGTACTTC. This sequence encodes CASSIAGGLYEQYF. Complete variable domain (other parts from reference TRBV28 and TRBJ2-7): DVKVTQSSRYLVKRTGEKVFLECVQDMDHENMFWYRQDPGLGLRLIYFSYDVKMKEKGDIPEGYSVSREKKERFSLILESASTNQTSMYLCASSIAGGLYEQYFGPGTRLTVT.

CDR3 coding DNA: TGTGCTAGTGGTTTGACAGGGGGGGGTGCGGAGACCCAGTACTTC. Protein sequence: CASGLTGGGAETQYF. This sequence joins TRBV12-5 and TRBJ2-5; weak D call: TRBD1 (8 bases). V dropped 2 bases and J dropped 5 bases, with 15 bases sitting between them. The CDR3 loop spans 15 amino acids. Germline CDR1 LGHNT, CDR2 FRNRAP.

The chain uses TRBV7-8 and TRBJ2-1; 9 bases are shared with TRBD1. In germline, CDR1 is SGHVS, CDR2 FQNEAQ. Trimming removed 8 bases from V and 4 bases from J; junction bases left unmatched: 3. CDR3 size: 13 residues. The CDR3 protein is CASGQGTYNEQFF. The CDR3 DNA reads as TGTGCCAGCGGACAGGGGACGTACAATGAGCAGTTCTTC.

This chain links TRBV27 with TRBJ2-1; the match to TRBD2 covers 11 bases. Unmatched junction bases numbered 4, after V lost 5 bases and J lost 4 bases. The CDR3 runs to 15 residues. The germline V gene has CDR1 MNHEY and CDR2 SMNVEV (reference sequence). CDR3 in DNA: TGTGCCAGCAGTCCCCGACTAGCGGGGTACAATGAGCAGTTCTTC. It encodes CASSPRLAGYNEQFF.

V is TRBV29-1 and J is TRBJ2-5; D remains ambiguous. The V gene lost 4 bases and the J gene lost 4 bases, with 10 bases spanning the gap. There are 12 residues in the CDR3. Germline values: CDR1 SQVTM, CDR2 ANQGSEA. The CDR3 region is CSVGAGLETQYF. DNA for the CDR3: TGCAGCGTTGGGGCCGGGTTAGAGACCCAGTACTTC.

The rearrangement joins TRBV6-1 to TRBJ1-2; D ambiguous. The CDR3 is made up of 14 amino acids. Germline CDR1 is MNHNS and CDR2 is SASEGT. V was clipped by 6 bases and J by 2 bases, with 13 bases between them. This chain's CDR3 is CASREPLENYGYTF. DNA for the CDR3: TGTGCCAGCAGGGAACCCCTAGAGAACTATGGCTACACCTTC.

The rearrangement uses TRBV10-3 and TRBJ2-7, with 10 bases that match TRBD1. With V trimmed by 6 bases and J by 2 bases, 4 bases remained unmatched. This CDR3 is 14 amino acids long. Per germline, CDR1 ENHRY and CDR2 SYGVKD. CDR3 loop: CAISGDRGTYEQYF. DNA of the CDR3: TGTGCCATCAGCGGGGACAGGGGTACCTACGAGCAGTACTTC.

The chain employs TRBV19 and TRBJ2-1; 9 bases fit TRBD2. Trimming removed 5 bases from V and 6 bases from J; junction bases left unmatched: 2. The CDR3 contains 13 residues. Germline V lookup: CDR1 LNHDA, CDR2 SQIVND (reference sequence). The CDR3 nucleotides read TGTGCCAGTAGTTTGACTAGCGGCAATGAGCAGTTCTTC. Translating it yields CASSLTSGNEQFF. The entire variable domain, with the rest obtained from reference TRBV19 and TRBJ2-1, is as follows: DGGITQSPKYLFRKEGQNVTLSCEQNLNHDAMYWYRQDPGQGLRLIYYSQIVNDFQKGDIAEGYSVSREKKESFPLTVTSAQKNPTAFYLCASSLTSGNEQFFGPGTRLTVL.

This clone was found a few times. The V gene is TRBV5-1, the J gene TRBJ1-1, with TRBD1 matching over 10 bases. Germline trimming cut 4 bases from V and 5 bases from J; bases unmatched to any gene: 8. Per germline, CDR1 SGHRS and CDR2 YFSETQ. The CDR3 length is 15 residues. CDR3 sequence reads: CASSVAGTGVTEAFF. The CDR3 bases are TGCGCCAGCAGCGTGGCCGGGACAGGGGTGACTGAAGCTTTCTTT.

This chain joins TRBV19 and TRBJ2-4; possible D gene TRBD1, 6 bases. Germline V lookup: CDR1 LNHDA, CDR2 SQIVND (reference sequence). The CDR3 length is 14 residues. The V end lost 5 bases, the J end lost 6 bases, and 14 bases lay between the germline ends. This CDR3 is CASSWQGLGNIQYF. CDR3 DNA: TGTGCCAGTAGTTGGCAGGGGTTAGGAAACATTCAGTACTTC.

This sequence joins TRBV5-1 and TRBJ2-5, with 8 bases identical to TRBD2. V shed 7 bases, J shed 2 bases, and the junction held 4 bases outside the gene matches. The CDR3 spans 13 residues. The V gene's germline CDR1 is SGHRS and CDR2 YFSETQ. The CDR3 DNA follows: TGCGCCAGCTCCGTAGCGGGACAAGAGACCCAGTACTTC. Its translation is CASSVAGQETQYF.

The chain joins TRBV5-1 to TRBJ2-7, with D uncertain. Between the trimmed V and J ends, which lost 1 base and 2 bases, there was a span of 10 bases. Germline-derived CDR1 and CDR2 are SGHRS and YFSETQ. The CDR3 runs to 14 residues. The CDR3 loop reads CASSLLGKTYEQYF. In DNA form, the CDR3 reads TGCGCCAGCAGCTTGTTGGGCAAAACCTACGAGCAGTACTTC.

The J gene is TRBJ2-7, the V gene TRBV7-2; TRBD2 is a possible D gene (6 bases). Germline assignment: CDR1 SGHTA and CDR2 FQGNSA. The CDR3 consists of 15 residues. V was trimmed by 0 bases and J by 4 bases, leaving 13 bases between them. The CDR3 spells CASSLAAGLAYEQYF. CDR3 coding DNA: TGTGCCAGCAGCTTAGCGGCTGGTCTAGCGTACGAGCAGTACTTC.

This rearrangement joins TRBV5-1 to TRBJ2-7; D assignment may be TRBD1 or TRBD2 (5 bases each). Germline V gene data show CDR1 as SGHRS and CDR2 as YFSETQ. The germline V and J ends were trimmed by 7 bases and 7 bases, with 21 bases remaining between them. This CDR3 contains 14 residues. CDR3 region: CASEPGPGQGEQYF. The CDR3 DNA is TGCGCCAGCGAACCGGGACCCGGACAAGGGGAGCAGTACTTC.

The chain couples TRBV18 to TRBJ2-7; D is unresolved. The germline V gene has CDR1 KGHSH and CDR2 LQKENI. With 0 bases removed from V and 0 bases from J, the gap between germline ends came to 3 bases. The CDR3 extends over 13 amino acids. CDR3 sequence: CASSPPDSYEQYF. The CDR3 DNA sequence: TGTGCCAGCTCACCACCGGACTCCTACGAGCAGTACTTC.

V usage is TRBV30 and J usage is TRBJ2-3; D tentatively reads TRBD1 or TRBD2 (5 bases each). This CDR3 has 14 residues. The germline gives CDR1 GTSNPN, CDR2 SVGIG (reference sequence). The V end lost 0 bases, the J end lost 6 bases, and 13 bases lay between the germline ends. The CDR3 reads CAWSVGLGDDTQYF. In DNA, the CDR3 is TGTGCCTGGAGTGTGGGGCTAGGGGACGATACGCAGTATTTT.

This clone was observed a handful of times. In nucleotides, the CDR3 is TGTGCCAGCAGCGTATTCGATCAGGGACGTGGCTACACCTTC. Amino acids: CASSVFDQGRGYTF. The chain joins TRBV9 to TRBJ1-2, with D tentatively TRBD1 (5 bases). V was cut by 1 base and J by 7 bases, with 14 bases left in between. CDR1 is SGDLS, CDR2 YYNGEE, per germline. The CDR3 extends over 14 amino acids.

This chain links TRBV7-9 with TRBJ2-7; a weak D match, TRBD1 (5 bases). The length of the CDR3 is 12 residues. Germline V gene sequence: CDR1 SEHNR, CDR2 FQNEAQ (reference sequence). V lost 5 bases and J lost 4, with 9 bases in between. CDR3 in amino acids: CASSLRGYEQYF. CDR3 nucleotides: TGTGCCAGCAGCCTTAGGGGTTACGAGCAGTACTTC.

This clone was seen more than once but under ten times. The rearrangement joins TRBV30 to TRBJ2-1; a possible D gene is TRBD2 (6 bases). Germline-derived CDR1 and CDR2 are GTSNPN and SVGIG (reference sequence). Trimming stripped 2 bases from V and 9 bases from J, with 17 bases between. This CDR3 comprises 14 residues. The CDR3 loop is CAWSKRRDGVEQFF. For the CDR3, the DNA is TGTGCCTGGAGTAAACGGCGGGACGGGGTTGAGCAGTTCTTC.